The sequence of this TCR beta chain was determined in a study of OX40 agonist ivuxolimab in advanced cancers. The study's findings and limits: Clonal expansion from baseline to week 6 occurred in both CD4+ and CD8+ T cells.

Some clones are missing from TCRdb's copy, which holds only in-frame ones; the method was immunoSEQ multiplex PCR. The sample lists 75,000 to 80,000 clones; approximately 86% were seen once. In the case of this clone: No antigen is known for it.

With 3 bases clipped from V and 3 bases from J, the junction kept 8 bases outside the gene matches. From germline, CDR1 is SGHNT and CDR2 YYREEE (reference sequence). CDR3 length equals 16 residues. The clonotype comes from an adult with an advanced solid tumor such as melanoma, head and neck, liver or kidney cancer. The material was CD4+ or CD8+ T cells sorted from blood, obtained in a trial of the OX40 agonist ivuxolimab. The chain employs TRBV5-4 and TRBJ2-3, with TRBD1 identical over 9 bases. The CDR3 reads CASSSRQGGGTDTQYF. The CDR3 DNA sequence: TGTGCCAGCAGCTCCCGACAGGGGGGCGGTACAGATACGCAGTATTTT.